This TCR beta chain was recorded in a study of identical twins. V was cut by 3 bases and J by 1 base, with 13 bases left in between. The CDR3 has 14 residues. Germline V CDR1 and CDR2: DFQATT, SNEGSKA (reference sequence). TCRdb reprocessed the 5' RACE reads via MiXCR and lists one record per CDR3 protein. The profile shows fewer than 250,000 distinct CDR3 sequences, more than 15% of them singletons. The sample also formed part of further work on T cells expressing NK-cell markers. From that report: Sorted CD3+CD56-NKG2C+, CD3+CD56+NKG2C+ and CD3+CD56+NKG2C- T cells supplied the TCR beta repertoires.

The TCR sequence derives from a young woman in good health. Sequenced material: CD8+ T cells sorted from blood. The chain combines TRBV20-1 with TRBJ2-7; possible D gene TRBD2, 5 bases. As DNA, the CDR3 is TGCAGTGCTAGGACCCCCCGGGAATCCTACGAGCAGTACTTC. Protein sequence: CSARTPRESYEQYF.